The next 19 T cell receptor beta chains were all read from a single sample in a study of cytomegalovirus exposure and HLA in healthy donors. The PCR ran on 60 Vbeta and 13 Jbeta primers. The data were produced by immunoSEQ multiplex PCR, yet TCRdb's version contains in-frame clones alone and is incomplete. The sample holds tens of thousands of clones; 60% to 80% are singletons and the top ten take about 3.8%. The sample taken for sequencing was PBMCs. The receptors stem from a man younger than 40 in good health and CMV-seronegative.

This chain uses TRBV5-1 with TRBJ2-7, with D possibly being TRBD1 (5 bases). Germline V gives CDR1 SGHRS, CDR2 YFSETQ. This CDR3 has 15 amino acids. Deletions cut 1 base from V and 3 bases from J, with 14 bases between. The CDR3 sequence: CASSLLSDGHYEQYF. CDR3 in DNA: TGCGCCAGCAGCTTGCTTTCCGACGGACACTACGAGCAGTACTTC. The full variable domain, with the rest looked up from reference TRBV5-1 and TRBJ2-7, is KAGVTQTPRYLIKTRGQQVTLSCSPISGHRSVSWYQQTPGQGLQFLFEYFSETQRNKGNFPGRFSGRQFSNSRSEMNVSTLELGDSALYLCASSLLSDGHYEQYFGPGTRLTVT.

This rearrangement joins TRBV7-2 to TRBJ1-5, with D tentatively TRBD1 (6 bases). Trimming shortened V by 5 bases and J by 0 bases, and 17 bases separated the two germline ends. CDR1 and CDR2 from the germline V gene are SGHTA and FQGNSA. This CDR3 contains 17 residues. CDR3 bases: TGTGCCAGCAGCCCAGGGGCAGACTCTTATAGCAATCAGCCCCAGCATTTT. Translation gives CASSPGADSYSNQPQHF.

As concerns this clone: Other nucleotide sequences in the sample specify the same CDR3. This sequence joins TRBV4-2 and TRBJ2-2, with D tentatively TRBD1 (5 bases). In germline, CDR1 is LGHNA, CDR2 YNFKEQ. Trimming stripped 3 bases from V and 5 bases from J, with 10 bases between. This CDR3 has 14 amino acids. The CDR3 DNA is TGTGCCAGCAGCCACCCCAGGGAAACCGGGGAGCTGTTTTTT. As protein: CASSHPRETGELFF.

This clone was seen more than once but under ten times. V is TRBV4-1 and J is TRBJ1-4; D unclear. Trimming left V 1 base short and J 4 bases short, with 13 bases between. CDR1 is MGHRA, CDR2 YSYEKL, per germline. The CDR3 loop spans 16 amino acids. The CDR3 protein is CASSQGGRMLNEKLFF. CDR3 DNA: TGCGCCAGCAGCCAAGGAGGGCGCATGCTTAATGAAAAACTGTTTTTT.

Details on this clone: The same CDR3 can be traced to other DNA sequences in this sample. CDR3 nucleotide sequence: TGTGCCAGCAGTTTAGTTCCCGGGACATTCTTCGAGCAGTACTTC. Amino acids: CASSLVPGTFFEQYF. The genes are TRBV27 and TRBJ2-7; weak D call: TRBD1 (6 bases). This CDR3 contains 15 residues. CDR1 and CDR2 (germline): MNHEY, SMNVEV (reference sequence). V lost 2 bases and J 6 bases, leaving 17 bases between the germline ends.

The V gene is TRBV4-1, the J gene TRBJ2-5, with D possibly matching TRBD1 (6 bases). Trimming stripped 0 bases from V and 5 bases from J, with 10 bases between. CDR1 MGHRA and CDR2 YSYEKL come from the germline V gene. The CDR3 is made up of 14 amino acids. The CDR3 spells CASSQEARGETQYF. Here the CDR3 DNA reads TGCGCCAGCAGCCAAGAAGCCAGGGGCGAGACCCAGTACTTC.

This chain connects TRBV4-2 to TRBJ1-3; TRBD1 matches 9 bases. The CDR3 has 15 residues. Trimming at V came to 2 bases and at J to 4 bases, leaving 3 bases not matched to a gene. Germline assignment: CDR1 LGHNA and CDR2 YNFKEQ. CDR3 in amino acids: CASSQTGGLGNTIYF. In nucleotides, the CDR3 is TGTGCCAGCAGCCAAACAGGGGGCCTGGGAAACACCATATATTTT.

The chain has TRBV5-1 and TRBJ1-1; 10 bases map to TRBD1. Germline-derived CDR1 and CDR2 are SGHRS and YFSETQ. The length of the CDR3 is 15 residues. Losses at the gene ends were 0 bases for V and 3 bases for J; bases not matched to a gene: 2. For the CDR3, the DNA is TGCGCCAGCAGCTTGGCCGGACAGGGGGACACTGAAGCTTTCTTT. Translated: CASSLAGQGDTEAFF.

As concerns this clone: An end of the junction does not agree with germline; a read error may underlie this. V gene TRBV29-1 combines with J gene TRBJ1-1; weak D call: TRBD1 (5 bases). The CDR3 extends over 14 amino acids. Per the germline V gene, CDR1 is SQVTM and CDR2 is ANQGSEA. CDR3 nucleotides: TGCAGCGTTGTCGGGTCAGGGTCGAACACTGGAGCTTTCTTT. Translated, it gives CSVVGSGSNTGAFF.

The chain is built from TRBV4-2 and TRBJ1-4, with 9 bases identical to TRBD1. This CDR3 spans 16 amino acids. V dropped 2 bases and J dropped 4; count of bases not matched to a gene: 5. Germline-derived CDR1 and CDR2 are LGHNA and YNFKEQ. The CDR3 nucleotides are TGTGCCAGCAGCCAAAGGACAGGGGCGTATAATGAAAAACTGTTTTTT. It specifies CASSQRTGAYNEKLFF.

The CDR3 sequence: CASSIGDRGYPQHF. CDR3 coding DNA: TGTGCCAGTAGTATAGGGGACAGGGGATACCCCCAGCATTTT. This rearrangement joins TRBV19 to TRBJ1-5, with 10 bases matching TRBD1. The CDR3 runs to 14 residues. In germline, CDR1 is LNHDA, CDR2 SQIVND (reference sequence). Losses at the gene ends were 1 base for V and 10 bases for J; bases not matched to a gene: 4.

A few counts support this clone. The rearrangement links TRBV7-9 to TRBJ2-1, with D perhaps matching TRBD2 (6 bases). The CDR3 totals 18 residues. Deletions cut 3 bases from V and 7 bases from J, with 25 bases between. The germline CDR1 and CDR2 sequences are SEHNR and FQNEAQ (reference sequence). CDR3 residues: CASSFPEGGTEIKNEQFF. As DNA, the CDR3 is TGTGCCAGCAGCTTCCCGGAGGGCGGGACGGAAATCAAAAATGAGCAGTTCTTC.

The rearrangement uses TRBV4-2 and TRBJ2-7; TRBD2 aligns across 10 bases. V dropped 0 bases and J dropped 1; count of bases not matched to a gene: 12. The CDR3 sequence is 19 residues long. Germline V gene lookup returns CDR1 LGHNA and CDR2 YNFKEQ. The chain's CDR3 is CASSQEQGASGRLSYEQYF. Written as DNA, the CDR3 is TGTGCCAGCAGCCAAGAACAAGGGGCTAGCGGGAGATTGTCCTACGAGCAGTACTTC.

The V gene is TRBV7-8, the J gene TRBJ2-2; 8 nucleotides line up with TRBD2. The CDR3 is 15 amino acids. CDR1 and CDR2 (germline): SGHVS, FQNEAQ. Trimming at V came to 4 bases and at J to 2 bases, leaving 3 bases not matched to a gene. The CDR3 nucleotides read TGTGCCAGCAGCTCAGCGGGAGCCAACACCGGGGAGCTGTTTTTT. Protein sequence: CASSSAGANTGELFF. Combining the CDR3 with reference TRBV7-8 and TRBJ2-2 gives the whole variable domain GAGVSQSPRYKVAKRGQDVALRCDPISGHVSLFWYQQALGQGPEFLTYFQNEAQLDKSGLPSDRFFAERPEGSVSTLKIQRTQQEDSAVYLCASSSAGANTGELFFGEGSRLTVL.

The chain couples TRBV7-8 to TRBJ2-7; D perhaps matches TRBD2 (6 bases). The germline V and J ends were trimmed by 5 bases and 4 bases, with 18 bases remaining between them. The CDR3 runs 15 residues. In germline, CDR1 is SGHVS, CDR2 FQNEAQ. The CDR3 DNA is TGTGCCAGCAGCGACGGGACTCGCTTTTTGTACGAGCAGTACTTC. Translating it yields CASSDGTRFLYEQYF.

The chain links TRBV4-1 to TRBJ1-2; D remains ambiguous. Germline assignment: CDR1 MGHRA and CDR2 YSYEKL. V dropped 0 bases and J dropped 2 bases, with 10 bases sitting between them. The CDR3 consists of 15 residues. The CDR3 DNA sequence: TGCGCCAGCAGCCAAGATGCCTCCCTAAACTATGGCTACACCTTC. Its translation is CASSQDASLNYGYTF.

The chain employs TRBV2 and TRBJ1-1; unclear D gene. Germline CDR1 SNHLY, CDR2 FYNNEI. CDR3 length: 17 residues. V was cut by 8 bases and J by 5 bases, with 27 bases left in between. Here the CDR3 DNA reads TGTGCCAGCCGAATGTGGGCCATCGGCTTTATCGGAACTGAAGCTTTCTTT. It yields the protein CASRMWAIGFIGTEAFF.

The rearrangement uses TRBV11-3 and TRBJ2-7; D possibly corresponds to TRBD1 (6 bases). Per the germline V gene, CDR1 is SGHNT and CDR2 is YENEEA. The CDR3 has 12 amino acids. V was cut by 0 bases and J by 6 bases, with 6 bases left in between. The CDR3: CASSLDRGEQYF. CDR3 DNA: TGTGCCAGCAGCTTAGACAGGGGCGAGCAGTACTTC.

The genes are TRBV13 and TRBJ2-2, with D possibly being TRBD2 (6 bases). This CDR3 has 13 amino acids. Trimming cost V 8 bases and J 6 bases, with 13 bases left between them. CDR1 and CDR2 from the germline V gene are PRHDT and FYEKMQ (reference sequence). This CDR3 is CASLRSGAGELFF. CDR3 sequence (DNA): TGTGCCAGCCTCAGGTCGGGGGCCGGGGAGCTGTTTTTT.